This TCR beta chain was sequenced for a study of cytomegalovirus exposure and HLA in healthy donors. Study outcomes and limitations: A later analysis showed HLA-associated TCR beta chains outstripping equally common others in clonal expansion. The authors judged a highly shared variant cluster likely a sequencing artifact.

A multiplex PCR was run with 60 Vbeta primers and 13 Jbeta primers. Profiled with immunoSEQ multiplex PCR; TCRdb holds only in-frame clones, not every one. The sample gives some 200,000 clones, around four fifths of which show up once; 1.5% to 2% is in the top ten. Of note for this clone: Antigen unknown.

This clonotype originated in a man in his fifties in good health and CMV-seronegative. Sequencing input: PBMCs.

CDR3 loop: CASSFVGGLAGGRQFF. The CDR3 coding sequence is TGTGCCAGCAGTTTTGTAGGGGGACTAGCGGGAGGGCGACAGTTCTTC. This chain connects TRBV28 to TRBJ2-1, with 16 nucleotides matching TRBD2. Per the germline V gene, CDR1 is MDHEN and CDR2 is SYDVKM. Trimming took 3 bases from V and 13 from J; bases not matched to a gene: 9. The CDR3 extends over 16 amino acids.